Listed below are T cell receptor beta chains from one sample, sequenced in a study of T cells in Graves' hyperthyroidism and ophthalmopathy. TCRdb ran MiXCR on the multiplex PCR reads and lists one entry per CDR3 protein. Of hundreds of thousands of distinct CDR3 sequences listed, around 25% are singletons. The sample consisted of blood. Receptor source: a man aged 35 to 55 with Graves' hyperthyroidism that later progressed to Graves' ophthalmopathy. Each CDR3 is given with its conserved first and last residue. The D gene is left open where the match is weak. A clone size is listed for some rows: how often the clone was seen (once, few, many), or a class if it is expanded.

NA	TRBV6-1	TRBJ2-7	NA	CASGHDPSYEQYF	TGTGCCAGCGGACACGACCCCTCCTACGAGCAGTACTTC
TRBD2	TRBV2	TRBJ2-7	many	CASSTSGARLSYEQYF	TGTGCCAGCAGTACTAGCGGGGCCCGGCTCTCATACGAGCAGTACTTC
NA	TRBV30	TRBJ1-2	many	CAWSLSGPNYGYTF	TGTGCCTGGAGTTTATCCGGGCCCAACTATGGCTACACCTTC
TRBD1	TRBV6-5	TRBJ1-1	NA	CASSYPRGIEAFF	TGTGCCAGCAGTTACCCCAGGGGGATTGAAGCTTTCTTT
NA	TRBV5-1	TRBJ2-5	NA	CASSRETGFQETQYF	TGCGCCAGCAGCAGAGAAACAGGATTCCAAGAGACCCAGTACTTC
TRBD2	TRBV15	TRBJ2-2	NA	CATSRDRASGTGGELFF	TGTGCCACCAGCAGAGATAGGGCTAGCGGGACGGGCGGGGAGCTGTTTTTT
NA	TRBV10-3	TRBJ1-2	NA	CAGCRYPQQNYGYTF	TGTGCCGGGTGTCGTTACCCACAACAAAACTATGGCTACACCTTC
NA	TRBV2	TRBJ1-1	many	CASSEARGRAFF	TGTGCCAGCAGTGAAGCCAGGGGAAGAGCTTTCTTT
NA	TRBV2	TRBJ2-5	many	CASRDGIPQETQYF	TGTGCCAGCAGGGACGGTATACCCCAAGAGACCCAGTACTTC
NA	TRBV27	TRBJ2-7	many	CASSLGAGFSYEQYF	TGTGCCAGCAGTTTGGGAGCAGGCTTCTCCTACGAGCAGTACTTC
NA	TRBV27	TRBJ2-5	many	CASSPRNRNLQETQYF	TGTGCCAGCAGTCCCCGAAACAGGAACCTTCAAGAGACCCAGTACTTC
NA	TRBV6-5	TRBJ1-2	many	CAGSAGGSNYGYTF	TGTGCCGGGTCCGCGGGGGGATCTAACTATGGCTACACCTTC
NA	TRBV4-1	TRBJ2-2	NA	CASSQDFGQTNTGELFF	TGCGCCAGCAGCCAAGATTTCGGACAGACGAACACCGGGGAGCTGTTTTTT
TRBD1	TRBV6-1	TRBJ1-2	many	CASRERQGLRGYGYTF	TGTGCCAGCAGAGAACGACAGGGATTGAGGGGCTATGGCTACACCTTC
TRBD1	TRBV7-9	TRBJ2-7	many	CASSSGTGRGEQYF	TGTGCCAGCAGCTCCGGGACAGGGCGGGGCGAGCAGTACTTC
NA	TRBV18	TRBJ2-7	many	CASSLGPTANYEQYF	TGTGCCAGCTCACTGGGCCCTACGGCTAACTACGAGCAGTACTTC
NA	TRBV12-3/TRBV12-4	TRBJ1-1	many	CASSLLRGTNTEAFF	TGTGCCAGCAGTTTATTGAGGGGGACGAACACTGAAGCTTTCTTT
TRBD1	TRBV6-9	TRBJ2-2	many	CASSATGPTGELFF	TGTGCCAGCAGTGCGACAGGGCCCACCGGGGAGCTGTTTTTT